The 4 T cell receptor beta chains presented below share a single source sample, sequenced in a study of blood T cell repertoires in COVID-19. Assay: immunoSEQ multiplex PCR; the TCRdb copy retains only in-frame clones and omits some. The sample lists about 400,000 clones, approximately 85% seen once, with roughly 2% in the top ten. What was sequenced was PBMCs or T cells enriched from blood (not recorded which). These receptors all stem from a middle-aged woman with acute COVID-19.

The chain couples TRBV11-2 to TRBJ1-4; D not resolved. Trimming removed 4 bases at V and 8 bases at J, with 17 bases between. This CDR3 is 15 amino acids long. CDR1 and CDR2 (germline): SGHAT, FQNNGV. CDR3 sequence (DNA): TGTGCCAGCAGCTCAAATCCCGGGGAAGGGGAAAAACTGTTTTTT. Amino acids: CASSSNPGEGEKLFF.

The rearrangement joins TRBV27 to TRBJ2-1, with D possibly TRBD1 on 5 matching bases. The CDR3 has 13 residues. The germline gives CDR1 MNHEY, CDR2 SMNVEV (reference sequence). In nucleotides, the CDR3 is TGTCTCGCAGGGTTAGGAACCTACAATGAGCAGTTCTTC. As protein: CLAGLGTYNEQFF.

The chain has TRBV9 and TRBJ2-1, with TRBD2 matching 9 bases. Germline V lookup: CDR1 SGDLS, CDR2 YYNGEE. CDR3 size: 16 residues. The ends lost 0 bases at V and 6 bases at J; junction bases unmatched: 7. CDR3 residues: CASSVVVAGVGNEQFF. CDR3 bases: TGTGCCAGCAGCGTAGTTGTAGCGGGGGTTGGCAATGAGCAGTTCTTC.

A single count supports this clone. This chain connects TRBV10-2 to TRBJ2-7; 7 nucleotides line up with TRBD2. The CDR3 length is 16 residues. Germline V gene data show CDR1 as WSHSY and CDR2 as SAAADI. J was trimmed by 2 bases and V by 4 bases; bases with no gene match: 11. CDR3 loop: CASSAPFSGSTYEQYF. In nucleotides, the CDR3 is TGCGCCAGCAGTGCGCCCTTTAGCGGGTCAACCTACGAGCAGTACTTC.